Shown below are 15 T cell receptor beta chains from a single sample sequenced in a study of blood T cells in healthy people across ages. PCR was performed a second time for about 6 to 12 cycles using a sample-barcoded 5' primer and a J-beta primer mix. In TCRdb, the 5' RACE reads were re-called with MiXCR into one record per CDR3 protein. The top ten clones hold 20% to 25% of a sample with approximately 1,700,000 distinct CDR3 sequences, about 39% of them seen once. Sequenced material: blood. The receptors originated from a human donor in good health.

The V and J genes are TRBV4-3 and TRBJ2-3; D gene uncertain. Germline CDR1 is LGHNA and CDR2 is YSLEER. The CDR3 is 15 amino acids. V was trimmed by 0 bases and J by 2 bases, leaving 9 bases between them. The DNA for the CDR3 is TGCGCCAGCAGCCAAGATAGTCAGTACACAGATACGCAGTATTTT. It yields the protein CASSQDSQYTDTQYF.

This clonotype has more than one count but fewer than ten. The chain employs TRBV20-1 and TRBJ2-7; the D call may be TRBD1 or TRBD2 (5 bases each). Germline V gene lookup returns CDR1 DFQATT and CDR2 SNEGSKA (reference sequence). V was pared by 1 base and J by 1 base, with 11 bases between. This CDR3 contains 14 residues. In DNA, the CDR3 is TGCAGTGCTAGAGTTGCCGGGACGTCCTACGAGCAGTACTTC. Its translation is CSARVAGTSYEQYF.

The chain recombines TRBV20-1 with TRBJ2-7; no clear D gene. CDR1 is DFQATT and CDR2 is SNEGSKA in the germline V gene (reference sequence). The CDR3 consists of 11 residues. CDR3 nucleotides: TGCAGCCCCGGGTCGCCCTACGAGCAGTACTTC. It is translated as CSPGSPYEQYF.

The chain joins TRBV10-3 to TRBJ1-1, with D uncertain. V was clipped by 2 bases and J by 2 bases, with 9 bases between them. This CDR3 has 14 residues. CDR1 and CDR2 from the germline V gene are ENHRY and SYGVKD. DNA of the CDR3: TGTGCCATCAGTGAGGCAGGTCGAAACACTGAAGCTTTCTTT. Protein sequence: CAISEAGRNTEAFF.

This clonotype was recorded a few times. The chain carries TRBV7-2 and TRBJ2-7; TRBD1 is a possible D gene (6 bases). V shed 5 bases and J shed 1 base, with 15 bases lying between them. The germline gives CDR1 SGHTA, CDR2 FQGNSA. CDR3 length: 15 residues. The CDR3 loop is CASSIRTGNSYEQYF. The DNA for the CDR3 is TGTGCCAGCAGCATACGAACAGGGAATTCCTACGAGCAGTACTTC.

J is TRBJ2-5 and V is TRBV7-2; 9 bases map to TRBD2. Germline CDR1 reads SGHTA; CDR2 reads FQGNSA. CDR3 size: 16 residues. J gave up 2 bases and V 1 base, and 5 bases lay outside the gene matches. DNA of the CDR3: TGTGCCAGCAGCTTAGATGGGACTAGCTCACAAGAGACCCAGTACTTC. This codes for CASSLDGTSSQETQYF.

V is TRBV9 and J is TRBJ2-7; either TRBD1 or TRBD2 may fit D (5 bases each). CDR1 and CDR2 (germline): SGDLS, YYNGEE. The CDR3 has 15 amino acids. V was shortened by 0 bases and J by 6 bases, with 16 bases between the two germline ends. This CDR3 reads CASSVGSGRAPEQYF. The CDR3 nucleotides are TGTGCCAGCAGCGTAGGCAGCGGCAGGGCCCCCGAGCAGTACTTC.

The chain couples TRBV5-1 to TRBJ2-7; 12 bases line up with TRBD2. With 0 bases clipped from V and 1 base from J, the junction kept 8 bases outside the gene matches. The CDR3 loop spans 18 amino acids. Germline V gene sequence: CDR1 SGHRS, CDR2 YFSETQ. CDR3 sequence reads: CASSLAGRLAGESYEQYF. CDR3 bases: TGCGCCAGCAGCTTGGCCGGGAGACTAGCGGGGGAGTCCTACGAGCAGTACTTC.

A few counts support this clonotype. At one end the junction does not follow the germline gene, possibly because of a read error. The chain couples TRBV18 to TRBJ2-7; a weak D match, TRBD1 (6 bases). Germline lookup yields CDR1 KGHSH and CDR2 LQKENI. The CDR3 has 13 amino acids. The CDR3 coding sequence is TGTACCAGCTCATATCCAGGGGCCTACGAGCAGTACTTC. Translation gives CTSSYPGAYEQYF.

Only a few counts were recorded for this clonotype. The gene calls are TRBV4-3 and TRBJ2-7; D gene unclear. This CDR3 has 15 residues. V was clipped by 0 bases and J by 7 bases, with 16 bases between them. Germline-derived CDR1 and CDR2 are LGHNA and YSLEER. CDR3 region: CASSQDHTSWWEQYF. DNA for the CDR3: TGCGCCAGCAGCCAAGATCACACATCCTGGTGGGAGCAGTACTTC.

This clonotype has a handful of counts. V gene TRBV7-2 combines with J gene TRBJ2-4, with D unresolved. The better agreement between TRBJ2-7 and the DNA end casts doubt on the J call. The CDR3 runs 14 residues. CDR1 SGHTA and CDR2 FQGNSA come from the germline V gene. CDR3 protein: CASSNLRAPYEQYF. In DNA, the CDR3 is TGTGCCAGCAGCAACTTAAGAGCTCCCTACGAGCAGTACTTC.

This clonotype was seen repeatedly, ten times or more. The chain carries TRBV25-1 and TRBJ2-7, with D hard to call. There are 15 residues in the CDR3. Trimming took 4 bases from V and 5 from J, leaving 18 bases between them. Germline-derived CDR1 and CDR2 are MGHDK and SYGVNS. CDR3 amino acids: CASSAPTGSENEQYF. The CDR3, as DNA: TGTGCCAGCAGTGCACCGACCGGATCGGAAAACGAGCAGTACTTC.

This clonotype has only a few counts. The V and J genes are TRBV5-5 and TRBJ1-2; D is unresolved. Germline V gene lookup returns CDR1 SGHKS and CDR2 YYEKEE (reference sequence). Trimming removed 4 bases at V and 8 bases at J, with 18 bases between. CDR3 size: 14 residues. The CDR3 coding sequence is TGTGCCAGCAGCAAAACAGCCATAACGGGGGGCTACACCTTC. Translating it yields CASSKTAITGGYTF.

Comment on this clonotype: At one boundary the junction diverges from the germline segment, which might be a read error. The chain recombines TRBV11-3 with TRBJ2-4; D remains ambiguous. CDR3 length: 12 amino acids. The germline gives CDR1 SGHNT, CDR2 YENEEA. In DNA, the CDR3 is TGTGCCAGCAGCACACCTGGTGACATTCGGTACTTC. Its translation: CASSTPGDIRYF.

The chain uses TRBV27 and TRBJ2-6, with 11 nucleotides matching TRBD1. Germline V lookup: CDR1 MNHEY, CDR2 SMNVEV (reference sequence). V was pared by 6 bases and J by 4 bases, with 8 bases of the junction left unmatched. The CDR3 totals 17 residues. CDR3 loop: CASSGTGGWRGANVLTF. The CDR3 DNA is TGTGCCAGCAGCGGGACAGGGGGTTGGCGGGGGGCCAACGTCCTGACTTTC.